Presented here are 26 T cell receptor beta chains from one specimen sequenced in a study of cytomegalovirus exposure and HLA in healthy donors. The PCR had 60 Vbeta and 13 Jbeta primers. Assay used: immunoSEQ multiplex PCR; TCRdb lists only in-frame clones, some missing. Seen here are roughly 180,000 clones, approximately 80% observed once, and the top ten hold roughly 2.3%. Sequencing used PBMCs. Source of these receptors: a male donor in good health and CMV-seronegative.

This clone was seen more than once but under ten times. The V call is TRBV6-1, the J call TRBJ1-1, with D possibly matching TRBD1 (6 bases). The germline gives CDR1 MNHNS, CDR2 SASEGT. The ends were cut back, 1 base at V and 11 bases at J, with 14 bases in the middle. The CDR3 sequence is 13 residues long. CDR3 amino acids: CASSEDRAAGAFF. The CDR3 coding sequence is TGTGCCAGCAGTGAAGACAGGGCCGCCGGCGCTTTCTTT.

V usage is TRBV7-7 and J usage is TRBJ1-1; 10 bases align to TRBD1. The germline V gene has CDR1 SSHAT and CDR2 FNYEAQ (reference sequence). The V and J ends lost 2 bases and 2 bases, in that order; junction bases with no gene match: 8. This CDR3 comprises 17 residues. The CDR3 region is CASSLKGQGMGNTEAFF. The CDR3, as DNA: TGTGCCAGCAGCTTAAAGGGACAGGGGATGGGAAACACTGAAGCTTTCTTT.

This chain links TRBV7-2 with TRBJ2-7, with a weak D call TRBD1 (5 bases). The V end was cut by 0 bases, the J end by 6 bases, with 12 bases between. Germline V gives CDR1 SGHTA, CDR2 FQGNSA. CDR3 length: 14 amino acids. The CDR3 here is CASSLAGSGFEQYF. CDR3 nucleotides: TGTGCCAGCAGCTTAGCAGGCTCAGGGTTCGAGCAGTACTTC.

This chain uses TRBV29-1 with TRBJ2-2; D not certain. V shed 3 bases and J shed 1 base, with 6 bases lying between them. CDR3 length equals 13 residues. Germline V gene lookup returns CDR1 SQVTM and CDR2 ANQGSEA. The CDR3 is CSVDSGNTGELFF. In DNA form, the CDR3 reads TGCAGCGTTGATTCAGGGAACACCGGGGAGCTGTTTTTT.

The chain uses TRBV5-1 and TRBJ1-1, with a tentative D call TRBD1 (6 bases). The ends were cut back, 5 bases at V and 3 bases at J, with 14 bases in the middle. The CDR3 runs to 14 residues. Germline lookup yields CDR1 SGHRS and CDR2 YFSETQ. The CDR3 nucleotides read TGCGCCAGCAGTAGAGGGACACCAGACACTGAAGCTTTCTTT. This codes for CASSRGTPDTEAFF. Complete variable domain (other parts from reference TRBV5-1 and TRBJ1-1): KAGVTQTPRYLIKTRGQQVTLSCSPISGHRSVSWYQQTPGQGLQFLFEYFSETQRNKGNFPGRFSGRQFSNSRSEMNVSTLELGDSALYLCASSRGTPDTEAFFGQGTRLTVV.

The chain joins TRBV5-1 to TRBJ2-2, with D possibly matching TRBD1 (6 bases). CDR1 and CDR2 from the germline V gene are SGHRS and YFSETQ. The length of the CDR3 is 16 residues. Trimming cost V 7 bases and J 6 bases, with 22 bases left between them. CDR3 in amino acids: CASAPPMGQRAGELFF. CDR3 in DNA: TGCGCCAGCGCTCCACCCATGGGACAAAGGGCCGGGGAGCTGTTTTTT.

The rearrangement joins TRBV2 to TRBJ2-1, with 10 bases fitting TRBD2. With 5 bases clipped from V and 9 bases from J, the junction kept 7 bases outside the gene matches. Germline assignment: CDR1 SNHLY and CDR2 FYNNEI. The CDR3 extends over 14 amino acids. CDR3 in amino acids: CASSSGGAFGEQFF. Here the CDR3 DNA reads TGTGCCAGCAGTAGCGGGGGGGCCTTCGGTGAGCAGTTCTTC.

The rearrangement links TRBV11-2 to TRBJ1-1; perhaps TRBD1 as D (6 bases). Trimming removed 5 bases from V and 5 bases from J, with 21 bases in between. This CDR3 region has 16 residues. The germline CDR1 and CDR2 sequences are SGHAT and FQNNGV. The CDR3 here is CASSPLKGGASTEAFF. The CDR3 coding sequence is TGTGCCAGCAGCCCCCTGAAAGGGGGGGCTAGTACTGAAGCTTTCTTT.

This chain uses TRBV7-2 with TRBJ2-5, with 12 bases that match TRBD2. Germline V gives CDR1 SGHTA, CDR2 FQGNSA. The CDR3 runs to 16 residues. The V segment lost 4 bases and the J segment 5 bases; nucleotides outside the gene matches: 8. DNA for the CDR3: TGTGCCAGCAGCTCGACCCATACTAGCGGGAGGGAGACCCAGTACTTC. Translated, it gives CASSSTHTSGRETQYF.

This clone has a handful of counts. The rearrangement joins TRBV6-6 to TRBJ1-2; D is unresolved. Germline values: CDR1 MNHNY, CDR2 SVGAGI (reference sequence). CDR3 length: 13 residues. Trimming stripped 5 bases from V and 5 bases from J, with 12 bases between. The CDR3 DNA reads TGTGCCAGCAGTAGAGGGATTGGGTATGGCTACACCTTC. It translates to CASSRGIGYGYTF.

The J gene is TRBJ2-3, the V gene TRBV28, with D possibly matching TRBD2 (7 bases). Trimming cost V 3 bases and J 3 bases, with 25 bases left between them. The CDR3 sequence is 19 residues long. Germline V gene lookup returns CDR1 MDHEN and CDR2 SYDVKM. DNA for the CDR3: TGTGCCAGCAGTTTCTATCTCCGGGGGCGGGAGCTCTGGACAGATACGCAGTATTTT. Residues: CASSFYLRGRELWTDTQYF.

The rearrangement joins TRBV7-9 to TRBJ2-1; D ambiguous. Germline lookup yields CDR1 SEHNR and CDR2 FQNEAQ (reference sequence). The CDR3 runs 14 residues. Between the trimmed V and J ends, which lost 1 base and 0 bases, there was a span of 4 bases. CDR3 bases: TGTGCCAGCAGCTTAGACAGCTCCTACAATGAGCAGTTCTTC. Protein: CASSLDSSYNEQFF. The complete variable domain, with remaining parts taken from reference TRBV7-9 and TRBJ2-1, reads DTGVSQNPRHKITKRGQNVTFRCDPISEHNRLYWYRQTLGQGPEFLTYFQNEAQLEKSRLLSDRFSAERPKGSFSTLEIQRTEQGDSAMYLCASSLDSSYNEQFFGPGTRLTVL.

The V and J genes are TRBV5-4 and TRBJ2-2; D may be TRBD1 (6 bases). CDR1 and CDR2 from the germline V gene are SGHNT and YYREEE (reference sequence). This CDR3 is built from 16 residues. V was pared by 2 bases and J by 8 bases, with 19 bases between. The CDR3 here is CASSFGTSIPGGELFF. CDR3 DNA sequence: TGTGCCAGCAGCTTCGGGACATCTATCCCAGGGGGGGAGCTGTTTTTT. Filled out from reference TRBV5-4 and TRBJ2-2, the complete variable domain reads ETGVTQSPTHLIKTRGQQVTLRCSSQSGHNTVSWYQQALGQGPQFIFQYYREEENGRGNFPPRFSGLQFPNYSSELNVNALELDDSALYLCASSFGTSIPGGELFFGEGSRLTVL.

The V and J genes are TRBV5-1 and TRBJ2-1, with 11 bases that match TRBD2. V shed 4 bases, J shed 9 bases, and the junction held 9 bases outside the gene matches. The germline CDR1 and CDR2 sequences are SGHRS and YFSETQ. CDR3 length: 15 amino acids. CDR3 sequence: CASSPVAGGPPEQFF. The CDR3 bases are TGCGCCAGCAGCCCCGTAGCGGGAGGGCCACCTGAGCAGTTCTTC.

This chain connects TRBV5-6 to TRBJ1-1; 9 nucleotides align to TRBD1. The germline V gene encodes CDR1 SGHDT and CDR2 YYEEEE. The CDR3 is 17 amino acids. Germline trimming cut 1 base from V and 5 bases from J; bases unmatched to any gene: 12. CDR3 DNA sequence: TGTGCCAGCAGCTTGATGAGATTCCGGGACAGGGATACTGAAGCTTTCTTT. Protein: CASSLMRFRDRDTEAFF. The full variable domain, rest sourced from reference TRBV5-6 and TRBJ1-1, is DAGVTQSPTHLIKTRGQQVTLRCSPKSGHDTVSWYQQALGQGPQFIFQYYEEEERQRGNFPDRFSGHQFPNYSSELNVNALLLGDSALYLCASSLMRFRDRDTEAFFGQGTRLTVV.

V gene TRBV28 combines with J gene TRBJ2-7, with TRBD1 identical over 10 bases. The CDR3 spans 13 residues. Germline-derived CDR1 and CDR2 are MDHEN and SYDVKM. The CDR3 here is CASGTGVPYEQYF. The CDR3 bases are TGTGCGTCCGGGACAGGGGTTCCCTACGAGCAGTACTTC.

J is TRBJ1-2 and V is TRBV19; D might be TRBD1 (5 bases). Germline values: CDR1 LNHDA, CDR2 SQIVND (reference sequence). Trimming stripped 5 bases from V and 4 bases from J, with 26 bases between. The CDR3 loop spans 18 amino acids. This CDR3 reads CASSGPGTEVGVGYGYTF. The CDR3 coding sequence is TGTGCCAGTAGTGGCCCCGGGACTGAGGTAGGGGTCGGCTATGGCTACACCTTC.

The chain combines TRBV7-2 with TRBJ2-3; TRBD2 matches at 11 bases. Germline CDR1 and CDR2: SGHTA and FQGNSA. Trimming removed 5 bases from V and 3 bases from J; junction bases left unmatched: 7. The CDR3 loop spans 16 amino acids. CDR3 loop: CASSPASGRKTDTQYF. CDR3 nucleotides: TGTGCCAGCAGCCCAGCTAGCGGGAGGAAAACAGATACGCAGTATTTT. Using reference TRBV7-2 and TRBJ2-3 for the parts outside the CDR3, the full variable domain is GAGVSQSPSNKVTEKGKDVELRCDPISGHTALYWYRQSLGQGLEFLIYFQGNSAPDKSGLPSDRFSAERTGGSVSTLTIQRTQQEDSAVYLCASSPASGRKTDTQYFGPGTRLTVL.

The rearrangement joins TRBV7-9 to TRBJ2-1; D not certain. V gave up 6 bases and J gave up 0 bases, with 15 bases separating them. Germline V CDR1 and CDR2: SEHNR, FQNEAQ (reference sequence). This CDR3 is built from 16 residues. The CDR3 sequence: CASRRNRGSSYNEQFF. CDR3 coding DNA: TGTGCCAGCAGAAGGAATCGAGGTAGCTCCTACAATGAGCAGTTCTTC.

This clone came up once. The chain recombines TRBV4-3 with TRBJ1-2; D is possibly TRBD1 (6 bases). Trimming cost V 0 bases and J 4 bases, with 15 bases left between them. The V gene's germline CDR1 is LGHNA and CDR2 YSLEER. The CDR3 runs to 16 residues. CDR3: CASSQDRNTRGYGYTF. CDR3 coding DNA: TGCGCCAGCAGCCAAGATCGGAATACCAGGGGCTATGGCTACACCTTC.

V is TRBV6-5 and J is TRBJ2-3; 8 bases are shared with TRBD2. CDR1 MNHEY and CDR2 SVGAGI come from the germline V gene. CDR3 length: 13 residues. Trimming at V came to 6 bases and at J to 4 bases, leaving 3 bases not matched to a gene. Written as DNA, the CDR3 is TGTGCCAGCAGAATAGCGGGATCAGATACGCAGTATTTT. It codes for CASRIAGSDTQYF.

Here the CDR3 reads CASTPGGSPTYGYTF. As DNA, the CDR3 is TGTGCCAGCACCCCTGGAGGGAGCCCCACCTATGGCTACACCTTC. V gene TRBV7-2 combines with J gene TRBJ1-2; D not resolved. Germline V gene sequence: CDR1 SGHTA, CDR2 FQGNSA. Between the trimmed V and J ends, which lost 7 bases and 4 bases, there was a span of 19 bases. This CDR3 comprises 15 residues.

The chain combines TRBV9 with TRBJ1-4, with D perhaps TRBD1 (5 bases). V was shortened by 1 base and J by 1 base, with 11 bases between the two germline ends. The CDR3 is made up of 16 amino acids. Germline loops: CDR1 SGDLS, CDR2 YYNGEE. The CDR3 DNA is TGTGCCAGCAGCGTACGGGGAGGGGAAACTAATGAAAAACTGTTTTTT. Its translation: CASSVRGGETNEKLFF. The full variable domain, its missing parts supplied by reference TRBV9 and TRBJ1-4, is DSGVTQTPKHLITATGQRVTLRCSPRSGDLSVYWYQQSLDQGLQFLIQYYNGEERAKGNILERFSAQQFPDLHSELNLSSLELGDSALYFCASSVRGGETNEKLFFGSGTQLSVL.

This sequence joins TRBV5-1 and TRBJ2-3; 12 bases are shared with TRBD2. Germline lookup yields CDR1 SGHRS and CDR2 YFSETQ. The ends lost 2 bases at V and 1 base at J; junction bases unmatched: 8. This CDR3 has 18 amino acids. CDR3 loop: CASSFRLAGGQGTDTQYF. The CDR3 DNA sequence: TGCGCCAGCAGCTTCAGGCTAGCGGGGGGGCAAGGCACAGATACGCAGTATTTT.

The chain carries TRBV4-3 and TRBJ2-1, with TRBD2 matching 14 bases. The CDR3 is 17 residues long. The J segment lost 8 bases and the V segment lost 0 bases, leaving 6 bases of the junction unmatched. Germline assignment: CDR1 LGHNA and CDR2 YSLEER. This chain's CDR3 is CASSQDRRLAGGDEQFF. The CDR3 DNA is TGCGCCAGCAGCCAAGATCGAAGACTAGCGGGAGGGGATGAGCAGTTCTTC.

This chain uses TRBV7-9 with TRBJ1-2; maybe TRBD1 (5 bases). CDR3 length: 16 amino acids. The V gene lost 1 base and the J gene lost 4 bases, with 16 bases spanning the gap. From germline, CDR1 is SEHNR and CDR2 FQNEAQ (reference sequence). In nucleotides, the CDR3 is TGTGCCAGCAGCTTAGTGGGTTTACAGGTCGCCTATGGCTACACCTTC. Translated, it gives CASSLVGLQVAYGYTF.